What follows describes a single T cell receptor (beta chain). Its antigen is undetermined. V was clipped by 2 bases and J by 7 bases, with 17 bases between them. Germline CDR1 reads MGHRA; CDR2 reads YSYEKL. The CDR3 has 16 amino acids. These data come from a study of cytomegalovirus exposure and HLA in healthy donors. Broader study findings: It was reported that the classifier diagnosed cytomegalovirus status with high specificity and sensitivity in both the original and validation cohorts. Clonal expansion, a later analysis showed, was greater in HLA-associated TCR beta chains than in equally common others. There were 150 to 200 TCR beta chains listed as cytomegalovirus-associated.

This PCR relied on a set of 60 Vbeta primers and 13 Jbeta primers. Assay: immunoSEQ multiplex PCR; the TCRdb copy retains only in-frame clones and omits some. The top ten clones hold 2% to 2.5% of a sample with 130,000 to 150,000 clones, around three quarters of them seen once. The chain carries TRBV4-1 and TRBJ2-2; D remains ambiguous. Sequenced: PBMCs. This sequence was found in a man aged 35-49 years in good health and CMV-seronegative. The DNA for the CDR3 is TGCGCCAGCAGCCAAACCTTCTCCTATGGTAGCGGGGAGCTGTTTTTT. This encodes CASSQTFSYGSGELFF.